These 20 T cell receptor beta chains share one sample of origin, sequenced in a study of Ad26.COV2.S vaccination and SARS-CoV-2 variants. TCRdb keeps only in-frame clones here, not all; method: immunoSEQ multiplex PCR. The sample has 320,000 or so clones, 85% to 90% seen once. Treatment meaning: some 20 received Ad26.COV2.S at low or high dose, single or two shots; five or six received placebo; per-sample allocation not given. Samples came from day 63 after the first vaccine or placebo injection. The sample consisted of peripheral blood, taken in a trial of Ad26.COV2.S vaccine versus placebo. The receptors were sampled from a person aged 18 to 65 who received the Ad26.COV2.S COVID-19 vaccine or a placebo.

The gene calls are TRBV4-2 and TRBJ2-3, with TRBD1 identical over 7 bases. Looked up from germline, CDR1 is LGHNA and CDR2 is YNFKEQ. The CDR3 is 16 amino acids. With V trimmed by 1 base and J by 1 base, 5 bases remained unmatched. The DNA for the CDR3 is TGTGCCAGCAGCCAAGGCGACAGGGCCGGCACAGATACGCAGTATTTT. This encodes CASSQGDRAGTDTQYF.

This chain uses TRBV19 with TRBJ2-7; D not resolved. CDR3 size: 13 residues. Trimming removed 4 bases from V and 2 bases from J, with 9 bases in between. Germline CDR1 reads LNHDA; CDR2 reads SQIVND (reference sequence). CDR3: CASSNRAAYEQYF. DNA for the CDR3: TGTGCCAGTAGTAATAGGGCGGCCTACGAGCAGTACTTC.

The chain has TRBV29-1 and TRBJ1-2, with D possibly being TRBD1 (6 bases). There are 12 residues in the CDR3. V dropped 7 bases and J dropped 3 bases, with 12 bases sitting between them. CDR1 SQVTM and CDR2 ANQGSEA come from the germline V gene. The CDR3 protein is CSGQQGYYGYTF. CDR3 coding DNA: TGCAGCGGGCAACAGGGATACTATGGCTACACCTTC. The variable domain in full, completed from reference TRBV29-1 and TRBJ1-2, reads SAVISQKPSRDICQRGTSLTIQCQVDSQVTMMFWYRQQPGQSLTLIATANQGSEATYESGFVIDKFPISRPNLTFSTLTVSNMSPEDSSIYLCSGQQGYYGYTFGSGTRLTVV.

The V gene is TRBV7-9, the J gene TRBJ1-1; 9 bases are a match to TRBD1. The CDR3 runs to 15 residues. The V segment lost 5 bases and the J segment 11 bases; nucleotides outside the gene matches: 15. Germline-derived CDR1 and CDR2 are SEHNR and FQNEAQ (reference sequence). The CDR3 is CASSPYRGRYDFAFF. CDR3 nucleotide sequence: TGTGCCAGCAGCCCCTACAGGGGGCGGTACGATTTCGCTTTCTTT.

This CDR3 is CASSSRDRGTEQYF. CDR3 coding DNA: TGCGCCAGCAGCTCCCGGGACAGGGGGACCGAGCAGTACTTC. The V and J genes are TRBV5-1 and TRBJ2-7, with TRBD1 matching 11 bases. Germline V gene sequence: CDR1 SGHRS, CDR2 YFSETQ. Losses at the gene ends were 3 bases for V and 6 bases for J; bases not matched to a gene: 5. This CDR3 contains 14 residues.

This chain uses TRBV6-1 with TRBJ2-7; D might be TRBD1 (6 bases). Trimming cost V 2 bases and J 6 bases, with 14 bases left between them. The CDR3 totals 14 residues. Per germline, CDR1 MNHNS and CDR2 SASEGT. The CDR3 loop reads CASSEPQGLFEQYV. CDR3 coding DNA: TGTGCCAGCAGTGAACCCCAGGGGCTCTTCGAGCAGTACGTC.

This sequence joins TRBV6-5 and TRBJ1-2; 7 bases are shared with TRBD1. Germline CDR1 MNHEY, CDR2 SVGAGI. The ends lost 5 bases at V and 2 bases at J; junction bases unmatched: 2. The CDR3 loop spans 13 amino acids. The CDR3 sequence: CASSTGVNYGYTF. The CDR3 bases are TGTGCCAGCAGTACAGGGGTCAACTATGGCTACACCTTC.

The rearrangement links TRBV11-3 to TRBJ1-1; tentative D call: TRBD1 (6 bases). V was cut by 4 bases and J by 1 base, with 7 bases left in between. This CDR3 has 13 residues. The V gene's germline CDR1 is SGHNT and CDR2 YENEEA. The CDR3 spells CASSSGENTEAFF. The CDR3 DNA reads TGTGCCAGCAGCTCAGGGGAGAACACTGAAGCTTTCTTT.

This CDR3 reads CASSLARTALSSYNEQFF. The CDR3 DNA is TGTGCCAGCAGCTTAGCGAGGACAGCTTTAAGCTCCTACAATGAGCAGTTCTTC. The V call is TRBV7-6, the J call TRBJ2-1; weak D call: TRBD1 (6 bases). Trimming pared 0 bases from V and 0 bases from J, leaving 15 bases between. Germline V gives CDR1 SGHVS, CDR2 FNYEAQ. The CDR3 has 18 amino acids.

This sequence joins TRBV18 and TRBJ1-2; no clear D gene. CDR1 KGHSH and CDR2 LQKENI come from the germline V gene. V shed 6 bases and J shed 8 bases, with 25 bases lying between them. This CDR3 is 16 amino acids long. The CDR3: CASSESRSEKLGGYTF. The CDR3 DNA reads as TGTGCCAGCTCTGAAAGCCGCTCCGAAAAACTGGGAGGCTACACCTTC.

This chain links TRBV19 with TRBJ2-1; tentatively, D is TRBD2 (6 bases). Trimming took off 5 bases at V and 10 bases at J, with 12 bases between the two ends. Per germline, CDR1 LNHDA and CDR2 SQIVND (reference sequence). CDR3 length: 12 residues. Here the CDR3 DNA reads TGTGCCAGTAGTCCACTTGGACTAGAGCAGTTCTTC. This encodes CASSPLGLEQFF.

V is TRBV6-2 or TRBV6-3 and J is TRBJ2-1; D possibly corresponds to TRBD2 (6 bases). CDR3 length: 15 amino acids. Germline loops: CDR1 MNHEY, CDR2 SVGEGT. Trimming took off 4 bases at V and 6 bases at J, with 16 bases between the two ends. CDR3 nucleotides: TGTGCCAGCAGTTCCCTGCCACTAGCAACCAATGAGCAGTTCTTC. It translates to CASSSLPLATNEQFF.

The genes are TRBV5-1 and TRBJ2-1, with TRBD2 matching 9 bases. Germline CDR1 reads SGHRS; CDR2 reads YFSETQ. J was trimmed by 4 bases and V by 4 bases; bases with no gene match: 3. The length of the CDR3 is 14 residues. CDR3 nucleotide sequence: TGCGCCAGCAGCAATAGCGGGGGATACAATGAGCAGTTCTTC. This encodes CASSNSGGYNEQFF.

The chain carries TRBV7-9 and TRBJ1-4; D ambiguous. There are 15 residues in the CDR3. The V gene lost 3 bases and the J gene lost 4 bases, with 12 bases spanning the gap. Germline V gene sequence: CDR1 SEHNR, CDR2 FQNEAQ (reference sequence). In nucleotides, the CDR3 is TGTGCCAGCAGCTTGCCTAGACGGCTTAATGAAAAACTGTTTTTT. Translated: CASSLPRRLNEKLFF.

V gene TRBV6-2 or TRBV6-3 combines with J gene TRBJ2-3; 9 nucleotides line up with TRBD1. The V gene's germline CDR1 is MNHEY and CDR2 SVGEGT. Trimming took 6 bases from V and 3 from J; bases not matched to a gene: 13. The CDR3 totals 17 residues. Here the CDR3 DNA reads TGTGCCAGCAGCCCTTCTAGACAGACAGGGGGAACAGATACGCAGTATTTT. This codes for CASSPSRQTGGTDTQYF.

CDR3 protein: CASSLAGPRSDEQYF. The CDR3 DNA reads as TGTGCCAGCAGCTTAGCCGGGCCCCGATCTGACGAGCAGTACTTC. The V call is TRBV5-4, the J call TRBJ2-7; D unresolved. Germline CDR1 reads SGHNT; CDR2 reads YYREEE (reference sequence). The CDR3 length is 15 residues. V was shortened by 2 bases and J by 5 bases, with 17 bases between the two germline ends.

The CDR3 loop reads CASTPKVEGVFRTDTQYF. The CDR3 DNA reads as TGTGCCAGCACCCCTAAAGTGGAGGGGGTATTTCGAACAGATACGCAGTATTTT. The chain combines TRBV7-9 with TRBJ2-3; D may match TRBD1 or TRBD2 (6 bases each). This CDR3 is 18 amino acids long. Between the trimmed V and J ends, which lost 7 bases and 3 bases, there was a span of 26 bases. CDR1 and CDR2 (germline): SEHNR, FQNEAQ (reference sequence). Using reference TRBV7-9 and TRBJ2-3 for the parts outside the CDR3, the full variable domain is DTGVSQNPRHKITKRGQNVTFRCDPISEHNRLYWYRQTLGQGPEFLTYFQNEAQLEKSRLLSDRFSAERPKGSFSTLEIQRTEQGDSAMYLCASTPKVEGVFRTDTQYFGPGTRLTVL.

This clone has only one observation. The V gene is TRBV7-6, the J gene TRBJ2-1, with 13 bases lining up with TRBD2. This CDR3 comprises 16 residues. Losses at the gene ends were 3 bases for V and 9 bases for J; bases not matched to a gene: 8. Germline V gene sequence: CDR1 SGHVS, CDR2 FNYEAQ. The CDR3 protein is CASSFGGGLAGVEQFF. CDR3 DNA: TGTGCCAGCAGCTTCGGCGGCGGACTAGCGGGAGTTGAGCAGTTCTTC.

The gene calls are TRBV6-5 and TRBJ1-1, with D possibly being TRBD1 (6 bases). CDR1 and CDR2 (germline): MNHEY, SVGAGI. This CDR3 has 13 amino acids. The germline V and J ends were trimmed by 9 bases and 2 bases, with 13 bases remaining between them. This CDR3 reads CASGRGGNTEAFF. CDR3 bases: TGTGCCAGTGGCAGGGGTGGAAACACTGAAGCTTTCTTT.

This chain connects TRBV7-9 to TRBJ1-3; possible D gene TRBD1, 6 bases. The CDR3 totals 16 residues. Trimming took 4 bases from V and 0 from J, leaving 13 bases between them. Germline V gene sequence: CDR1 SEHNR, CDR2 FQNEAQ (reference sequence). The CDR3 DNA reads TGTGCCAGCAGCTCAAAGGGGGTTGGCTCTGGAAACACCATATATTTT. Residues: CASSSKGVGSGNTIYF.